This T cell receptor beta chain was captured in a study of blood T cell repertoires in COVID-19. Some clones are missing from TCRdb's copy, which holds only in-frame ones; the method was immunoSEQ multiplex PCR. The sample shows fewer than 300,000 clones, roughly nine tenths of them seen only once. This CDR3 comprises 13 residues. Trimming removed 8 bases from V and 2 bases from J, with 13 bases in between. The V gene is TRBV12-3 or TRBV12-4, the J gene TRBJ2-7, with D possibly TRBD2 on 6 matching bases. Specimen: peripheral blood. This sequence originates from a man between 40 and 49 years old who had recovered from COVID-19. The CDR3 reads CASGGGGTYEQYF. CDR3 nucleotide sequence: TGTGCCAGCGGGGGAGGCGGAACCTACGAGCAGTACTTC.